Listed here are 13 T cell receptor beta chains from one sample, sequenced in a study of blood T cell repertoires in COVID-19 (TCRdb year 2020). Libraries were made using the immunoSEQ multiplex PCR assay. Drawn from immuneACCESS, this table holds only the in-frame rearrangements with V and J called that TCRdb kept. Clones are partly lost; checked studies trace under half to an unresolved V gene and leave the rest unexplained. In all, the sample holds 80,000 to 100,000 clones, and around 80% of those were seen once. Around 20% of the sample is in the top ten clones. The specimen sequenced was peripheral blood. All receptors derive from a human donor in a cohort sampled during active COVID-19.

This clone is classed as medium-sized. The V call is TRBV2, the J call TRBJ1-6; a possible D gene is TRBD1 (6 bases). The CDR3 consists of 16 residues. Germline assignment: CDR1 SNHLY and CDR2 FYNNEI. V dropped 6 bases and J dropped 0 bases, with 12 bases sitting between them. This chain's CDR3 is CASRGAGSSYNSPLHF. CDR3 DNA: TGTGCCAGCAGGGGGGCGGGCAGCTCCTATAATTCACCCCTCCACTTT.

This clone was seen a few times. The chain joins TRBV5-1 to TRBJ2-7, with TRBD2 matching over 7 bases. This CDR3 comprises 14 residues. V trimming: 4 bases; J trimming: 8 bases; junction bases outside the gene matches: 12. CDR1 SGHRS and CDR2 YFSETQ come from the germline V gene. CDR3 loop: CASSNGTTGTKQYF. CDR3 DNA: TGCGCCAGCAGCAACGGGACTACAGGTACGAAGCAGTACTTC.

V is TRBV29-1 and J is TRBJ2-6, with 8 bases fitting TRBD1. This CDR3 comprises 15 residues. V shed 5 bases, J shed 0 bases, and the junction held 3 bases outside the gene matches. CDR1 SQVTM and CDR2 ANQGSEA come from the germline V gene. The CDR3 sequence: CSVLGQGSGANVLTF. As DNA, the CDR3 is TGCAGCGTTCTTGGACAGGGCTCTGGGGCCAACGTCCTGACTTTC.

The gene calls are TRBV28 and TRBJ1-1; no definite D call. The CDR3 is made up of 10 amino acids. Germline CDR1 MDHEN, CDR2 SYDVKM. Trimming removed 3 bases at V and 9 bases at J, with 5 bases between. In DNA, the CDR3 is TGTGCCAGCAGTTTCGGGAAAGCTTTCTTT. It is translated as CASSFGKAFF.

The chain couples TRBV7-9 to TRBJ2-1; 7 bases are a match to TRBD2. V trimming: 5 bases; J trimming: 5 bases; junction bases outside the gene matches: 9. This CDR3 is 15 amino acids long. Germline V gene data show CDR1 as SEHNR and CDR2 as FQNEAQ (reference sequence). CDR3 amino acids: CASSKPWRENNEQFF. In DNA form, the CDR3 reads TGTGCCAGCAGCAAACCTTGGCGGGAGAACAATGAGCAGTTCTTC.

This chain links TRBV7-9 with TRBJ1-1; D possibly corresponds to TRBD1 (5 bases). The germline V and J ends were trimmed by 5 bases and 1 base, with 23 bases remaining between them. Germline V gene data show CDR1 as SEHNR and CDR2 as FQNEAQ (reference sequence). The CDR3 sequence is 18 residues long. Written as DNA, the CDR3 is TGTGCCAGCAGCCCCACTCGGACAAGCTCTCCTTGGAACACTGAAGCTTTCTTT. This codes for CASSPTRTSSPWNTEAFF.

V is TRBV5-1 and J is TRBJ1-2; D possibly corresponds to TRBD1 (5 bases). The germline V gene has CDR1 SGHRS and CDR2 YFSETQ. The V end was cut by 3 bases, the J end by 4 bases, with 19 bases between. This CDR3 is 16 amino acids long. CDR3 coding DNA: TGCGCCAGCAGCTATGTACCGAGGGAGGGGATCTATGGCTACACCTTC. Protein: CASSYVPREGIYGYTF.

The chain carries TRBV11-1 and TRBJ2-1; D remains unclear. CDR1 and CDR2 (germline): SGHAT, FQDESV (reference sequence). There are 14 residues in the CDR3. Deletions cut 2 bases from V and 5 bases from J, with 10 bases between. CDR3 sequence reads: CASSLSEKHNEQFF. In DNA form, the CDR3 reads TGTGCCAGCAGCTTATCTGAGAAACACAATGAGCAGTTCTTC.

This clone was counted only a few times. The CDR3 is CAWSRDRGDGYTF. The CDR3 DNA reads as TGTGCCTGGAGTAGGGACAGGGGGGATGGCTACACCTTC. This chain uses TRBV30 with TRBJ1-2, with 11 nucleotides matching TRBD1. This CDR3 region has 13 residues. Germline trimming cut 2 bases from V and 6 bases from J; bases unmatched to any gene: 2. The V gene's germline CDR1 is GTSNPN and CDR2 SVGIG (reference sequence).

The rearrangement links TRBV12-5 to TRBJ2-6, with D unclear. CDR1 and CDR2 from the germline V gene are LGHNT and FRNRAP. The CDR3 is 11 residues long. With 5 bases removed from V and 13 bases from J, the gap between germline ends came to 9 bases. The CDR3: CASGPRRVLTF. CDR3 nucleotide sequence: TGTGCTAGTGGTCCCCGCCGGGTCCTGACTTTC.

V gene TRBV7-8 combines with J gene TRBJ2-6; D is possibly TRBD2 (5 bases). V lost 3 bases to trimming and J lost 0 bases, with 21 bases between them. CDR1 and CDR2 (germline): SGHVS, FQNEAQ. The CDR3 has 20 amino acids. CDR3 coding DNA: TGTGCCAGCAGCTTCCCCCTCGGAGAGGGCGCAAGCTCTGGGGCCAACGTCCTGACTTTC. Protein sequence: CASSFPLGEGASSGANVLTF.

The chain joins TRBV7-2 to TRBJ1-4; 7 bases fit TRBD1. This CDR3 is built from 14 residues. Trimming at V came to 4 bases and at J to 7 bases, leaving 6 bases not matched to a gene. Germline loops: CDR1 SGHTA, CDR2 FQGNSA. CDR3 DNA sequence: TGTGCCAGCAGCTCGACAGGGATTGGTGAAAAACTGTTTTTT. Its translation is CASSSTGIGEKLFF.

The CDR3 region has the DNA TGTGCCAGCAGCGCACAGGGTCTTGGCTATGGCTACACCTTC. This encodes CASSAQGLGYGYTF. The chain recombines TRBV11-2 with TRBJ1-2; D is possibly TRBD1 (6 bases). This CDR3 spans 14 amino acids. Germline assignment: CDR1 SGHAT and CDR2 FQNNGV. Trimming took off 5 bases at V and 4 bases at J, with 14 bases between the two ends.